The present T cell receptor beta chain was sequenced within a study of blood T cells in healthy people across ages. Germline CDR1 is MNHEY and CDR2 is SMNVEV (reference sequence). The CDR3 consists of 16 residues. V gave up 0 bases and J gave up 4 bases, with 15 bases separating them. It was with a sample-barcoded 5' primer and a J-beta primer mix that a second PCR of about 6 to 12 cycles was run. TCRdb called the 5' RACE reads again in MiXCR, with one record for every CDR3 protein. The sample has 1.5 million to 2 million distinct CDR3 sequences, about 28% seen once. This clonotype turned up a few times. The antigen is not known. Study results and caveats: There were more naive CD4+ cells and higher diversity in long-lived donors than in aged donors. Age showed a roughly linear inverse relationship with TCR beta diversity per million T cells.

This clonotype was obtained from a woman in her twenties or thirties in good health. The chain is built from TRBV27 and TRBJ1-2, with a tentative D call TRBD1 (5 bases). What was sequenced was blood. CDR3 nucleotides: TGTGCCAGCAGTTTATCGCCGGCCGGGGGGATCTATGGCTACACCTTC. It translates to CASSLSPAGGIYGYTF.